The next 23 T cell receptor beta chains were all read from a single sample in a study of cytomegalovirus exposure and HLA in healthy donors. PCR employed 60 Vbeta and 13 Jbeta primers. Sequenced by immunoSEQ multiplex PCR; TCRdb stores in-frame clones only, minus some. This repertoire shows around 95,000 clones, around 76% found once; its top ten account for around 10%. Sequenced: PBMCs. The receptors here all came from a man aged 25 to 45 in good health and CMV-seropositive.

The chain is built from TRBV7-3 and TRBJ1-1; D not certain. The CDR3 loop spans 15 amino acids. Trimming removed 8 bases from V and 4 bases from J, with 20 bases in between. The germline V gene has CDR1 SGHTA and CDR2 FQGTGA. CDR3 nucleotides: TGTGCCAGCTCCCCGACGGGTGGGTTTGGCACTGAAGCTTTCTTT. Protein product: CASSPTGGFGTEAFF.

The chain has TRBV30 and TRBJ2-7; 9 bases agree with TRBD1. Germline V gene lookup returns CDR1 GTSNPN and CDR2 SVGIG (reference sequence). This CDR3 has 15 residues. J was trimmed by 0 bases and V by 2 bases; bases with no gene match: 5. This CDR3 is CAWSRGQGLSYEQYF. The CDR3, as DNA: TGTGCCTGGAGTCGGGGACAGGGCCTCTCCTACGAGCAGTACTTC.

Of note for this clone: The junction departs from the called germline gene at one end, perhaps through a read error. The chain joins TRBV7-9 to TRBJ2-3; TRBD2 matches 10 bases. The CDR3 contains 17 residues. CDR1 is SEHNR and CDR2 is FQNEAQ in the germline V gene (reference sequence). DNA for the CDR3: TGTTCCAGCAGCTCGCTGGTTAGCGGGGGGCACACAGATACGCAGTATTTT. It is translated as CSSSSLVSGGHTDTQYF. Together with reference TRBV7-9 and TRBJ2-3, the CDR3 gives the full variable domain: DTGVSQNPRHKITKRGQNVTFRCDPISEHNRLYWYRQTLGQGPEFLTYFQNEAQLEKSRLLSDRFSAERPKGSFSTLEIQRTEQGDSAMYLCSSSSLVSGGHTDTQYFGPGTRLTVL.

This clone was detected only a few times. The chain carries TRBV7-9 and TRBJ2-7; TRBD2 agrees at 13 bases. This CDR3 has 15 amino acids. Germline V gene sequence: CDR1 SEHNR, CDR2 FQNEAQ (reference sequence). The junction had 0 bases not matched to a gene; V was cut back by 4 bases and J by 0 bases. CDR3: CASSWTSGGSYEQYF. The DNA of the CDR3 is TGTGCCAGCAGCTGGACTAGCGGGGGCTCCTACGAGCAGTACTTC.

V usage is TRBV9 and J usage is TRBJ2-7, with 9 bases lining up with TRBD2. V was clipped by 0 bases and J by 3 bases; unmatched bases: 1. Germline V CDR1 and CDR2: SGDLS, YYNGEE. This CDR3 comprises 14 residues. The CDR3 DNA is TGTGCCAGCAGCGTAGCTAGCGGGGACTACGAGCAGTACTTC. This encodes CASSVASGDYEQYF.

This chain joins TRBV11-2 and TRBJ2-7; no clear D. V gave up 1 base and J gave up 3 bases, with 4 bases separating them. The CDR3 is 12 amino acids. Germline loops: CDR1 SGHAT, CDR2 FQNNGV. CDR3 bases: TGTGCCAGCAGCTTAGGCAGCTACGAGCAGTACTTC. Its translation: CASSLGSYEQYF.

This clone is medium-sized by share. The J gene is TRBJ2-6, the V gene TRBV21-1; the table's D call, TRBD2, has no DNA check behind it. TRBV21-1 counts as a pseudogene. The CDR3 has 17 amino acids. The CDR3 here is CASSKGLAGSGANVLTF. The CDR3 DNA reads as TGTGCCAGCAGCAAAGGACTAGCGGGCTCTGGGGCCAACGTCCTGACTTTC.

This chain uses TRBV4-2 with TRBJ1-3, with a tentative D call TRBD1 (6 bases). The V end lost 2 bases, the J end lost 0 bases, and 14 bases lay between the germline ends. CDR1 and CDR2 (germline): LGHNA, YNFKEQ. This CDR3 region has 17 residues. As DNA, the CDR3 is TGTGCCAGCAGCCAACCCCCCGTAGGGGGCTCTGGAAACACCATATATTTT. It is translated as CASSQPPVGGSGNTIYF.

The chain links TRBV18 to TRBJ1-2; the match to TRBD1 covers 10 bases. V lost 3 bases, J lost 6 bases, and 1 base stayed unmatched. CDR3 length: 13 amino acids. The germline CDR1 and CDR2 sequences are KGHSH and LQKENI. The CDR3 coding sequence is TGTGCCAGCTCACCGACAGGGGGCGATGGCTACACCTTC. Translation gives CASSPTGGDGYTF.

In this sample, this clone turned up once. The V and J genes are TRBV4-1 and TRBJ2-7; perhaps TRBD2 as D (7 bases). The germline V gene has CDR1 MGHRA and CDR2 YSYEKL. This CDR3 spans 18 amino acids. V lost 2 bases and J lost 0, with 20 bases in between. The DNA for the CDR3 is TGCGCCAGCAGCCAAAAAGTGGGGGACGGGGGGCCCTCCTACGAGCAGTACTTC. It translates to CASSQKVGDGGPSYEQYF.

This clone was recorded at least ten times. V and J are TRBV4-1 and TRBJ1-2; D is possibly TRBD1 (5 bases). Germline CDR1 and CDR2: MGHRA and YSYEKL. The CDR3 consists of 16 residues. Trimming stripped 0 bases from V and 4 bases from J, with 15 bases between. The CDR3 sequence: CASSQERGNLGYGYTF. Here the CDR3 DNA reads TGCGCCAGCAGCCAAGAACGGGGGAATCTCGGCTATGGCTACACCTTC.

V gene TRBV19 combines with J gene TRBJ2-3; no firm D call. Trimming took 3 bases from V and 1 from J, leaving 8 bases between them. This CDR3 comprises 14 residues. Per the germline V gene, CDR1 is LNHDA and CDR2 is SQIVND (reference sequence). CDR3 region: CASSIGQGTDTQYF. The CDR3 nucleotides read TGTGCCAGTAGTATTGGTCAGGGCACAGATACGCAGTATTTT.

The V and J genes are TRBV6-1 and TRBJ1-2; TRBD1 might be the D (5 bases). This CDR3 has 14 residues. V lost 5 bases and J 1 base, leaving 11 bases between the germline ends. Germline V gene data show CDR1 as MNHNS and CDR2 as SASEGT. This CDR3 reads CASSLGQINYGYTF. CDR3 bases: TGTGCCAGCAGTTTGGGGCAGATTAACTATGGCTACACCTTC.

The CDR3 reads CASGTGSNQPQHF. The CDR3 bases are TGTGCCAGCGGGACAGGAAGCAATCAGCCCCAGCATTTT. The rearrangement joins TRBV7-9 to TRBJ1-5, with TRBD1 matching 8 bases. The CDR3 runs 13 residues. CDR1 and CDR2 (germline): SEHNR, FQNEAQ (reference sequence). Losses at the gene ends were 8 bases for V and 1 base for J; bases not matched to a gene: 1. The entire variable domain, with the rest obtained from reference TRBV7-9 and TRBJ1-5, is as follows: DTGVSQNPRHKITKRGQNVTFRCDPISEHNRLYWYRQTLGQGPEFLTYFQNEAQLEKSRLLSDRFSAERPKGSFSTLEIQRTEQGDSAMYLCASGTGSNQPQHFGDGTRLSIL.

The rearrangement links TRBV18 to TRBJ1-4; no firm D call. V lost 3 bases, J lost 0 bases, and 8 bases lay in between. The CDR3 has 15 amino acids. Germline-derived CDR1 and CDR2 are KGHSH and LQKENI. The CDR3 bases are TGTGCCAGCTCACCCCGTTCTGCAACTAATGAAAAACTGTTTTTT. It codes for CASSPRSATNEKLFF.

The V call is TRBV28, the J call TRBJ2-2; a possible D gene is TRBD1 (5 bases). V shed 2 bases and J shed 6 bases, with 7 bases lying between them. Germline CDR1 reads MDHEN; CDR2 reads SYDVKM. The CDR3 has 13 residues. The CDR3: CASSLLGAGELFF. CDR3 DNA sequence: TGTGCCAGCAGTTTACTAGGGGCCGGGGAGCTGTTTTTT. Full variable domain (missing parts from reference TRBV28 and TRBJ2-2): DVKVTQSSRYLVKRTGEKVFLECVQDMDHENMFWYRQDPGLGLRLIYFSYDVKMKEKGDIPEGYSVSREKKERFSLILESASTNQTSMYLCASSLLGAGELFFGEGSRLTVL.

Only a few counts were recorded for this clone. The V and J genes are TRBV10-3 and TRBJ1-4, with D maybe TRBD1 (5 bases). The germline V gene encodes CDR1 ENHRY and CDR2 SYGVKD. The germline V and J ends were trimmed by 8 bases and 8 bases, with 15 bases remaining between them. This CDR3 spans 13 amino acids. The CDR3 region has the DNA TGTGCCATCTCGGCCAGGGAGGGGGAAAAACTGTTTTTT. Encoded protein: CAISAREGEKLFF.

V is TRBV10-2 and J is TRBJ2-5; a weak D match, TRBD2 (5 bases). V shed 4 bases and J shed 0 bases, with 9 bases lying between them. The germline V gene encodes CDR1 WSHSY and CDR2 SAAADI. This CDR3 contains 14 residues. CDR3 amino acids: CASSVSGYQETQYF. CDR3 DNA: TGCGCCAGCAGTGTCTCGGGGTACCAAGAGACCCAGTACTTC.

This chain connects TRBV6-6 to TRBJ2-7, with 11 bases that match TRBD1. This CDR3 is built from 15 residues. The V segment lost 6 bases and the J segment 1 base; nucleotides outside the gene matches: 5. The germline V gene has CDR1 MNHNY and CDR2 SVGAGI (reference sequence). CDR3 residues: CASSQGQGGSYEQYF. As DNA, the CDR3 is TGTGCCAGCAGCCAGGGACAGGGGGGATCCTACGAGCAGTACTTC.

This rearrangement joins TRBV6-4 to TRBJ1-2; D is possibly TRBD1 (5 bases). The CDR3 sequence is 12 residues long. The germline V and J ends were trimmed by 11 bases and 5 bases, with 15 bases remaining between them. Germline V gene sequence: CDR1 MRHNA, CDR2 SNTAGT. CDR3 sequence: CAHWGGRYGYTF. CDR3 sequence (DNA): TGTGCCCATTGGGGGGGAAGGTATGGCTACACCTTC.

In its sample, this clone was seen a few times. The CDR3 sequence is CASSQALPDDRGRNTQYF. DNA for the CDR3: TGTGCCAGCAGCCAAGCCCTCCCAGACGACAGGGGGCGAAATACGCAGTATTTT. This chain uses TRBV14 with TRBJ2-3; 10 nucleotides align to TRBD1. The CDR3 is 18 residues long. Germline trimming cut 1 base from V and 7 bases from J; bases unmatched to any gene: 14. Germline CDR1 SGHDN, CDR2 FVKESK.

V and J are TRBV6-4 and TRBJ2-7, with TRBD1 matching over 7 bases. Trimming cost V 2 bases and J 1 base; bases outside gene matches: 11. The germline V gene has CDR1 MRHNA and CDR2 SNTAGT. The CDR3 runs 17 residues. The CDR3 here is CASSDAKGAEESYEQYF. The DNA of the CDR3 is TGTGCCAGCAGTGACGCCAAGGGGGCGGAAGAGTCCTACGAGCAGTACTTC.

The CDR3 loop reads CASSNPQGGELFF. In DNA, the CDR3 is TGCGCCAGCAGCAACCCCCAGGGCGGGGAGCTGTTTTTT. The chain is built from TRBV5-1 and TRBJ2-2; D perhaps matches TRBD1 (5 bases). V lost 4 bases and J lost 7, with 11 bases in between. In germline, CDR1 is SGHRS, CDR2 YFSETQ. The CDR3 is 13 amino acids.